Below are 27 T cell receptor beta chains sequenced from a single sample in a study of read filtering for tumor transcriptome and immune sequencing. From roughly 400 ng of RNA, a library with molecular barcoded alpha/delta and beta/gamma adaptors was made. TCRdb called the reads again in MiXCR, with one record for every CDR3 protein. The sample records more than 70,000 distinct CDR3 sequences, 20% to 25% being singletons. Source material: a population of CD138-negative cells sorted from bone marrow. These receptors all stem from a donor aged 40 or older with multiple myeloma.

This clonotype appeared many times. The chain carries TRBV6-5 and TRBJ2-1; a weak D match, TRBD2 (7 bases). This CDR3 is 13 amino acids long. Trimming pared 7 bases from V and 7 bases from J, leaving 14 bases between. Germline CDR1 reads MNHEY; CDR2 reads SVGAGI. CDR3: CASTRGGRNEQFF. CDR3 sequence (DNA): TGTGCCAGCACGAGGGGGGGAAGGAATGAGCAGTTCTTC.

Points on this clonotype: A much more abundant neighbour one base away suggests this may be a read error. The chain recombines TRBV20-1 with TRBJ1-1; 9 bases agree with TRBD1. The CDR3 is made up of 12 amino acids. The germline V gene has CDR1 DFQATT and CDR2 SNEGSKA (reference sequence). CDR3 sequence: CSAAGQGRGALF. CDR3 nucleotides: TGCAGTGCGGCCGGACAGGGGCGCGGTGCTCTCTTT.

This clonotype was seen repeatedly, ten times or more. The chain carries TRBV12-3 or TRBV12-4 and TRBJ2-7; 11 nucleotides align to TRBD2. The CDR3 has 16 amino acids. After removal of 1 base from V and 2 bases from J, the junction contained 4 bases not matched to a gene. CDR3 DNA sequence: TGTGCCAGCAGTTTAGTAGCGGGGGGGGGGACCTACGAGCAGTACTTC. It translates to CASSLVAGGGTYEQYF.

The chain links TRBV11-2 to TRBJ1-5; D unclear. Germline CDR1 is SGHAT and CDR2 is FQNNGV. V lost 5 bases, J lost 0 bases, and 14 bases lay in between. The CDR3 extends over 16 amino acids. The CDR3 here is CASSPAVAYSNQPQHF. The CDR3 bases are TGTGCCAGCAGCCCAGCGGTAGCTTATAGCAATCAGCCCCAGCATTTT. Variable domain in full (rest from reference TRBV11-2 and TRBJ1-5): EAGVAQSPRYKIIEKRQSVAFWCNPISGHATLYWYQQILGQGPKLLIQFQNNGVVDDSQLPKDRFSAERLKGVDSTLKIQPAKLEDSAVYLCASSPAVAYSNQPQHFGDGTRLSIL.

This clonotype was counted many times. The genes are TRBV2 and TRBJ2-3; 8 nucleotides line up with TRBD2. Germline lookup yields CDR1 SNHLY and CDR2 FYNNEI. This CDR3 comprises 15 residues. Trimming removed 5 bases from V and 0 bases from J; junction bases left unmatched: 4. This CDR3 reads CASSYERGSTDTQYF. CDR3 in DNA: TGTGCCAGCAGTTACGAGCGGGGGAGCACAGATACGCAGTATTTT.

In this sample, this clonotype turned up many times. V usage is TRBV7-9 and J usage is TRBJ1-1; 9 bases match TRBD1. This CDR3 region has 16 residues. Trimming took 5 bases from V and 3 from J; bases not matched to a gene: 10. Germline V gene lookup returns CDR1 SEHNR and CDR2 FQNEAQ (reference sequence). Here the CDR3 reads CASSPRGGQGHTEAFF. The CDR3 nucleotides read TGTGCCAGCAGCCCTAGAGGGGGACAGGGCCACACTGAAGCTTTCTTT.

This clonotype was counted ten times or more. The chain joins TRBV28 to TRBJ2-1; D gene unclear. The CDR3 runs 14 residues. CDR1 is MDHEN, CDR2 SYDVKM, per germline. V was clipped by 1 base and J by 13 bases, with 17 bases between them. CDR3 sequence (DNA): TGTGCCAGCAGTTTATTCGGAGAAGTACAGAGTCAGTTCTTC. This translates into CASSLFGEVQSQFF.

This clonotype was observed a handful of times. The CDR3: CASSFERLGTEAFF. DNA of the CDR3: TGTGCCAGCAGTTTTGAGAGGCTGGGGACTGAAGCTTTCTTT. The chain uses TRBV28 and TRBJ1-1; D remains ambiguous. The V end was cut by 3 bases, the J end by 5 bases, with 13 bases between. Germline loops: CDR1 MDHEN, CDR2 SYDVKM. CDR3 length: 14 amino acids.

This clonotype was counted ten times or more. The CDR3 here is CSASRGEINEQFF. The CDR3 DNA reads as TGCAGTGCTAGCCGGGGGGAAATCAATGAGCAGTTCTTC. The chain links TRBV20-1 to TRBJ2-1; 7 bases fit TRBD2. Germline loops: CDR1 DFQATT, CDR2 SNEGSKA (reference sequence). The CDR3 contains 13 residues. J was trimmed by 6 bases and V by 3 bases; bases with no gene match: 5.

Regarding this clonotype: A read error may explain this, as a much larger clone is one base away. The chain carries TRBV14 and TRBJ2-1; TRBD2 is a possible D gene (5 bases). Looked up from germline, CDR1 is SGHDN and CDR2 is FVKESK. The V end was cut by 0 bases, the J end by 8 bases, with 17 bases between. The CDR3 length is 16 residues. The CDR3 DNA reads TGTGCCAGCAGCCAAGAGTCAGAGGGATTTCTCGATGAGCAGTTCTTC. This sequence encodes CASSQESEGFLDEQFF.

This clonotype was recorded many times. The rearrangement joins TRBV28 to TRBJ1-2; D is unclear. This CDR3 has 12 residues. V was cut by 7 bases and J by 2 bases, with 8 bases left in between. Germline assignment: CDR1 MDHEN and CDR2 SYDVKM. The CDR3 is CASTPRNYGYTF. The CDR3 nucleotides read TGTGCCAGCACCCCCCGAAACTATGGCTACACCTTC.

Of note for this clonotype: At one boundary the junction diverges from the germline segment, which might be a read error. The genes are TRBV20-1 and TRBJ1-4; D is unclear. CDR3 length: 14 residues. Germline loops: CDR1 DFQATT, CDR2 SNEGSKA (reference sequence). The CDR3 region has the DNA TGCAGTGCCACTTTCCGGGCAGGAGTTGAAAAACTGGTTTTT. Encoded protein: CSATFRAGVEKLVF.

This clonotype occurred many times. The V gene is TRBV28, the J gene TRBJ1-1; D unclear. This CDR3 has 17 residues. Germline V CDR1 and CDR2: MDHEN, SYDVKM. With 7 bases removed from V and 0 bases from J, the gap between germline ends came to 21 bases. CDR3 protein: CASTRLLGSPLNTEAFF. The CDR3 nucleotides are TGTGCCAGCACCAGGCTTTTGGGTTCCCCTTTGAACACTGAAGCTTTCTTT.

This clonotype was found a few times. The chain joins TRBV7-8 to TRBJ1-3, with D possibly matching TRBD1 (6 bases). The CDR3 is 16 residues long. Germline lookup yields CDR1 SGHVS and CDR2 FQNEAQ. The V gene lost 3 bases and the J gene lost 0 bases, with 12 bases spanning the gap. For the CDR3, the DNA is TGTGCCAGCAGCTTTAAGTCAGGGGACTCTGGAAACACCATATATTTT. It is translated as CASSFKSGDSGNTIYF.

In regard to this clonotype: Since a much larger clone is just one base distant, this may be a read error. V gene TRBV6-1 combines with J gene TRBJ1-2; unclear D gene. Trimming shortened V by 10 bases and J by 4 bases, and 16 bases separated the two germline ends. The CDR3 contains 13 residues. From germline, CDR1 is MNHNS and CDR2 SASEGT. CDR3 sequence reads: CAINNPLSYGYTF. The CDR3 nucleotides are TGTGCCATCAACAACCCCTTGTCCTATGGCTACACCTTC.

This clonotype was seen ten or more times. The rearrangement links TRBV28 to TRBJ1-4, with a possible D match to TRBD1 (6 bases). The V and J ends lost 9 bases and 8 bases respectively, with 16 bases between them. This CDR3 contains 13 residues. Germline CDR1 and CDR2: MDHEN and SYDVKM. The chain's CDR3 is CASEAGQREKLFF. The CDR3 DNA reads as TGTGCCAGTGAGGCTGGACAGCGAGAAAAACTGTTTTTT.

This clonotype occurred many times. The rearrangement joins TRBV27 to TRBJ1-3, with 8 bases fitting TRBD1. This CDR3 spans 15 amino acids. The germline V gene encodes CDR1 MNHEY and CDR2 SMNVEV (reference sequence). V was pared by 2 bases and J by 2 bases, with 2 bases of the junction left unmatched. CDR3: CASSLQGAPGNTIYF. The CDR3 DNA follows: TGTGCCAGCAGTTTACAGGGGGCCCCTGGAAACACCATATATTTT.

This chain links TRBV29-1 with TRBJ2-5; 10 bases align to TRBD2. The ends lost 5 bases at V and 5 bases at J; junction bases unmatched: 11. The length of the CDR3 is 15 residues. The germline V gene encodes CDR1 SQVTM and CDR2 ANQGSEA. This chain's CDR3 is CSVFPDSGGVETQYF. CDR3 nucleotides: TGCAGCGTTTTCCCCGACAGCGGGGGGGTCGAGACCCAGTACTTC.

This clonotype was seen at least ten times. This chain uses TRBV28 with TRBJ2-5; D is ambiguous. This CDR3 is 13 amino acids long. The V gene lost 8 bases and the J gene lost 2 bases, with 12 bases spanning the gap. Germline V gene data show CDR1 as MDHEN and CDR2 as SYDVKM. CDR3 DNA sequence: TGTGCCAGCCGGCCCCCACCGCAAGAGACCCAGTACTTC. It codes for CASRPPPQETQYF.

Details on this clonotype: Since a much larger clone is just one base distant, this may be a read error. This rearrangement joins TRBV11-2 to TRBJ1-1, with D perhaps matching TRBD1 (5 bases). The V gene's germline CDR1 is SGHAT and CDR2 FQNNGV. The CDR3 extends over 15 amino acids. Trimming pared 1 base from V and 1 base from J, leaving 10 bases between. CDR3 in DNA: TGTGCCAGCAGCTTAGGGGGACTTACGAACACTGAAGCTTTCTTT. Amino acid sequence: CASSLGGLTNTEAFF. Together with reference TRBV11-2 and TRBJ1-1, the CDR3 gives the full variable domain: EAGVAQSPRYKIIEKRQSVAFWCNPISGHATLYWYQQILGQGPKLLIQFQNNGVVDDSQLPKDRFSAERLKGVDSTLKIQPAKLEDSAVYLCASSLGGLTNTEAFFGQGTRLTVV.

This clonotype was seen many times. The chain carries TRBV4-1 and TRBJ2-5; 8 nucleotides line up with TRBD2. The CDR3 spans 16 residues. V lost 1 base and J lost 1; bases outside the gene matches: 5. Germline V CDR1 and CDR2: MGHRA, YSYEKL. This CDR3 reads CASSQVGSGGQETQYF. The CDR3 nucleotides are TGCGCCAGCAGCCAAGTTGGGAGCGGGGGCCAAGAGACCCAGTACTTC.

In this sample, this clonotype turned up many times. The chain is built from TRBV29-1 and TRBJ1-2, with D unresolved. The CDR3 length is 12 residues. Germline V lookup: CDR1 SQVTM, CDR2 ANQGSEA. Trimming removed 1 base from V and 4 bases from J, with 7 bases in between. In DNA form, the CDR3 reads TGCAGCGTTGAAGCTGGTCTCTATGGCTACACCTTC. It translates to CSVEAGLYGYTF.

The J gene is TRBJ2-3, the V gene TRBV6-2 or TRBV6-3, with unresolved D. CDR3 size: 13 residues. Germline CDR1 and CDR2: MNHEY and SVGEGT. The V and J ends lost 0 bases and 7 bases respectively, with 8 bases between them. As DNA, the CDR3 is TGTGCCAGCAGTTACTCTCTCACCTATACGCAGTATTTT. It codes for CASSYSLTYTQYF.

The rearrangement uses TRBV6-2 or TRBV6-3 and TRBJ1-5; a weak D match, TRBD1 (5 bases). Germline V CDR1 and CDR2: MNHEY, SVGEGT. V was shortened by 6 bases and J by 2 bases, with 11 bases between the two germline ends. This CDR3 region has 14 residues. CDR3: CASRPTVRNQPQHF. DNA for the CDR3: TGTGCCAGCAGGCCGACAGTCCGCAATCAGCCCCAGCATTTT.

This clonotype was counted ten times or more. This chain links TRBV2 with TRBJ2-1; 8 positions match TRBD1. CDR1 and CDR2 from the germline V gene are SNHLY and FYNNEI. V gave up 8 bases and J gave up 0 bases; unmatched junction bases: 6. The CDR3 loop spans 15 amino acids. The DNA for the CDR3 is TGTGCCAGCGTTAGAGACAGGGGCTCCTACAATGAGCAGTTCTTC. It is translated as CASVRDRGSYNEQFF. The variable domain in full, with the rest retrieved from reference TRBV2 and TRBJ2-1, is EPEVTQTPSHQVTQMGQEVILRCVPISNHLYFYWYRQILGQKVEFLVSFYNNEISEKSEIFDDQFSVERPDGSNFTLKIRSTKLEDSAMYFCASVRDRGSYNEQFFGPGTRLTVL.

This clonotype was found a few times. The chain uses TRBV7-2 and TRBJ1-5; 10 nucleotides agree with TRBD1. The V gene's germline CDR1 is SGHTA and CDR2 FQGNSA. V dropped 7 bases and J dropped 6; count of bases not matched to a gene: 9. This CDR3 contains 15 residues. DNA of the CDR3: TGTGCCAGCAACCCCGGGACAGGGGTGGCTCAGCCCCAGCATTTT. Protein sequence: CASNPGTGVAQPQHF. Filled out from reference TRBV7-2 and TRBJ1-5, the complete variable domain reads GAGVSQSPSNKVTEKGKDVELRCDPISGHTALYWYRQSLGQGLEFLIYFQGNSAPDKSGLPSDRFSAERTGGSVSTLTIQRTQQEDSAVYLCASNPGTGVAQPQHFGDGTRLSIL.

This clonotype was seen at least ten times. The chain joins TRBV5-6 to TRBJ1-1; tentative D call: TRBD1 (6 bases). CDR1 and CDR2 (germline): SGHDT, YYEEEE. V dropped 0 bases and J dropped 3 bases, with 12 bases sitting between them. The CDR3 totals 15 residues. CDR3 in DNA: TGTGCCAGCAGCTTGGAACTGGGGGCGGACACTGAAGCTTTCTTT. Translating gives CASSLELGADTEAFF.